Ten or more counts support the clone carrying this TCR beta chain. The antigen is undetermined. From RNA transcripts, TCR beta CDR3 regions were amplified. RT-PCR in the first round (using the HTBI primer set) targeted the TCR CDR3. TCRdb analysed the multiplex PCR reads with MiXCR anew, one entry per CDR3 protein. This sample has about 380,000 distinct CDR3 sequences, with around 13% found just once. This sample was included in a study of T cells in Graves' hyperthyroidism and ophthalmopathy. For Graves' hyperthyroidism to be stable, ophthalmopathy could not progress within 18 months. Fresh peripheral blood, 9.5 to 10 ml of it, supplied the PBMCs. General study points: Most thyroid-expanded clonotypes above 0.001 were also found in blood. From stable hyperthyroidism, ophthalmopathy was set apart by a 13 V-J model.

Germline CDR1 and CDR2: SEHNR and FQNEAQ (reference sequence). This CDR3 spans 16 amino acids. V lost 2 bases and J lost 6, with 16 bases in between. The rearrangement uses TRBV7-9 and TRBJ2-2; tentatively, D is TRBD2 (5 bases). Sequencing was carried out using blood. This sequence originates from a woman between 55 and 75 years old with Graves' hyperthyroidism. CDR3 in amino acids: CASSLRPSQEAGELFF. The DNA for the CDR3 is TGTGCCAGCAGCTTAAGGCCTTCCCAGGAGGCCGGGGAGCTGTTTTTT.